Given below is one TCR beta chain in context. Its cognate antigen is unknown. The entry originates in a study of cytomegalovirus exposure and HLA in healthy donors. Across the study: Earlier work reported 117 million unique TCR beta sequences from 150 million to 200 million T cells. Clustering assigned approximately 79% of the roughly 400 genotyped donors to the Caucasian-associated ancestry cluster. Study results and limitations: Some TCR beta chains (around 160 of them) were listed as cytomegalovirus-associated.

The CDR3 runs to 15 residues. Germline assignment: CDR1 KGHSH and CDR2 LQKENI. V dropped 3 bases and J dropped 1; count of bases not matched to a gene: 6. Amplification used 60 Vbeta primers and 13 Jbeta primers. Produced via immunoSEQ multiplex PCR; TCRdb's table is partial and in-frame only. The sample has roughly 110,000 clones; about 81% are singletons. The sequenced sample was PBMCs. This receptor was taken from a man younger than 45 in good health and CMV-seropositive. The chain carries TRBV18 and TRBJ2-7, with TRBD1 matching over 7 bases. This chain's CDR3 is CASSPPGTVSYEQYF. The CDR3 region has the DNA TGTGCCAGCTCACCCCCCGGGACAGTTTCCTACGAGCAGTACTTC.